One sample yielded the 31 T cell receptor beta chains listed below, sequenced in a study of blood T cell repertoires in COVID-19. Sequencing used immunoSEQ multiplex PCR; TCRdb keeps in-frame clones, though not all of them. Counted here are over 150,000 clones, about 90% occurring once; the ten biggest clones make up roughly 0.54%. The sequenced sample was peripheral blood. Source of these receptors: a man in his fifties or sixties with acute or convalescent COVID-19.

The chain is built from TRBV18 and TRBJ2-1; 9 nucleotides line up with TRBD1. CDR3 length: 19 amino acids. Germline V lookup: CDR1 KGHSH, CDR2 LQKENI. The junction had 15 bases not matched to a gene; V was cut back by 3 bases and J by 3 bases. The CDR3 coding sequence is TGTGCCAGCTCACCCGGGACAGGGTCCTTTCTACAGGTCTACAATGAGCAGTTCTTC. It codes for CASSPGTGSFLQVYNEQFF.

The V call is TRBV6-5, the J call TRBJ2-5, with 7 bases that match TRBD2. The CDR3 runs 14 residues. Trimming took 6 bases from V and 1 from J; bases not matched to a gene: 5. Germline lookup yields CDR1 MNHEY and CDR2 SVGAGI. This CDR3 reads CASRTWGGQETQYF. The CDR3 DNA follows: TGTGCCAGCAGAACTTGGGGGGGCCAAGAGACCCAGTACTTC.

The V and J genes are TRBV18 and TRBJ2-7; 10 bases match TRBD2. The junction had 5 bases not matched to a gene; V was cut back by 3 bases and J by 3 bases. CDR1 is KGHSH and CDR2 is LQKENI in the germline V gene. The CDR3 runs to 15 residues. The CDR3 coding sequence is TGTGCCAGCTCACCGTTACTAGCGGGGAACTACGAGCAGTACTTC. As protein: CASSPLLAGNYEQYF.

The V gene is TRBV12-3 or TRBV12-4, the J gene TRBJ1-2, with a possible D match to TRBD1 (6 bases). V was cut by 5 bases and J by 4 bases, with 11 bases left in between. The CDR3 is made up of 13 amino acids. The CDR3, as DNA: TGTGCCAGCAGTCCCAGGGGCAGCTATGGCTACACCTTC. Translating gives CASSPRGSYGYTF.

This chain links TRBV29-1 with TRBJ2-2; no firm D call. This CDR3 region has 12 residues. CDR1 is SQVTM and CDR2 is ANQGSEA in the germline V gene. With 3 bases removed from V and 7 bases from J, the gap between germline ends came to 9 bases. The DNA for the CDR3 is TGCAGCGTTGAGCTGCGGAGCGGGGAGCTGTTTTTT. Protein product: CSVELRSGELFF.

The rearrangement joins TRBV5-1 to TRBJ2-7; possible D gene TRBD2, 5 bases. The V and J ends lost 3 bases and 0 bases respectively, with 10 bases between them. This CDR3 contains 14 residues. CDR1 is SGHRS and CDR2 is YFSETQ in the germline V gene. The CDR3, as DNA: TGCGCCAGCAGCTGGGTGGGGAGCTCCTACGAGCAGTACTTC. Its translation: CASSWVGSSYEQYF.

This chain uses TRBV5-1 with TRBJ2-3; 13 bases line up with TRBD2. The length of the CDR3 is 17 residues. Germline assignment: CDR1 SGHRS and CDR2 YFSETQ. V was clipped by 4 bases and J by 3 bases; unmatched bases: 8. The CDR3 is CASSARTSGSSTDTQYF. CDR3 DNA: TGCGCCAGCAGCGCCCGGACTAGCGGGAGTTCGACAGATACGCAGTATTTT.

The chain uses TRBV7-2 and TRBJ2-7; a weak D match, TRBD2 (5 bases). The CDR3 runs 15 residues. V gave up 6 bases and J gave up 3 bases, with 18 bases separating them. Germline-derived CDR1 and CDR2 are SGHTA and FQGNSA. CDR3 nucleotide sequence: TGTGCCAGCAGTTCCAAAGCGACCGGGGTCTACGAGCAGTACTTC. Protein: CASSSKATGVYEQYF.

This chain connects TRBV28 to TRBJ2-7, with 10 bases identical to TRBD2. V shed 6 bases and J 3 bases; nucleotides not matched to a gene: 11. The CDR3 is 16 amino acids. Looked up from germline, CDR1 is MDHEN and CDR2 is SYDVKM. CDR3 sequence: CASSRLAGANYYEQYF. As DNA, the CDR3 is TGTGCCAGCAGCAGGCTAGCGGGAGCCAATTACTACGAGCAGTACTTC.

This clone occurred once. The chain combines TRBV7-9 with TRBJ2-2; 7 nucleotides match TRBD2. V gave up 2 bases and J gave up 3 bases; unmatched junction bases: 6. Germline CDR1 and CDR2: SEHNR and FQNEAQ (reference sequence). The CDR3 has 16 residues. The CDR3 is CASSLRAGRDTGELFF. The CDR3 region has the DNA TGTGCCAGCAGCTTAAGGGCAGGGAGGGACACCGGGGAGCTGTTTTTT.

V gene TRBV14 combines with J gene TRBJ2-5; 8 nucleotides agree with TRBD2. This CDR3 has 14 residues. Germline V gene sequence: CDR1 SGHDN, CDR2 FVKESK. V trimming: 0 bases; J trimming: 9 bases; junction bases outside the gene matches: 6. The CDR3 DNA reads as TGTGCCAGCAGCCAAGAACCTAGCGGGTTACCCCAGTACTTC. Protein product: CASSQEPSGLPQYF.

The chain carries TRBV7-2 and TRBJ1-4, with TRBD1 identical over 10 bases. The CDR3 spans 16 residues. V lost 6 bases, J lost 7 bases, and 11 bases stayed unmatched. Germline V CDR1 and CDR2: SGHTA, FQGNSA. CDR3 sequence: CASSPTGGGKGEKLFF. CDR3 bases: TGTGCCAGCAGTCCGACAGGGGGCGGGAAAGGTGAAAAACTGTTTTTT.

The rearrangement joins TRBV20-1 to TRBJ2-3, with 14 nucleotides matching TRBD2. This CDR3 contains 18 residues. V gave up 3 bases and J gave up 2 bases; unmatched junction bases: 10. CDR1 and CDR2 (germline): DFQATT, SNEGSKA (reference sequence). Here the CDR3 reads CSASSGLAGGRVTDTQYF. In DNA form, the CDR3 reads TGCAGTGCTAGTTCAGGACTAGCGGGGGGCCGGGTCACAGATACGCAGTATTTT.

The V call is TRBV4-1, the J call TRBJ1-6; 7 bases fit TRBD1. J lost 9 bases, V lost 2 bases, and 7 bases had no gene match. Per the germline V gene, CDR1 is MGHRA and CDR2 is YSYEKL. CDR3 length: 15 residues. The CDR3 bases are TGCGCCAGCAGCCAAACCCGGGACAGTGGTTCACCCCTCCACTTT. Residues: CASSQTRDSGSPLHF.

This chain connects TRBV4-1 to TRBJ1-1; 8 nucleotides agree with TRBD1. The CDR3 spans 13 residues. With 4 bases clipped from V and 4 bases from J, the junction kept 2 bases outside the gene matches. The V gene's germline CDR1 is MGHRA and CDR2 YSYEKL. CDR3 sequence reads: CASSLRGLTEAFF. Written as DNA, the CDR3 is TGCGCCAGCAGCCTCAGGGGGCTCACTGAAGCTTTCTTT.

Only one count was recorded for this clone. The J gene is TRBJ2-1, the V gene TRBV7-9; 9 bases are shared with TRBD2. Germline assignment: CDR1 SEHNR and CDR2 FQNEAQ (reference sequence). The trim removed 10 bases at V and 7 bases at J, leaving 8 bases unmatched. The CDR3 consists of 13 residues. CDR3 loop: CANSAGGGNEQFF. CDR3 nucleotides: TGTGCCAATTCAGCGGGAGGTGGGAATGAGCAGTTCTTC.

The chain recombines TRBV6-6 with TRBJ1-6, with a tentative D call TRBD1 (6 bases). Between the trimmed V and J ends, which lost 5 bases and 4 bases, there was a span of 15 bases. Germline assignment: CDR1 MNHNY and CDR2 SVGAGI (reference sequence). The CDR3 is made up of 16 amino acids. The CDR3 sequence is CASSRGGLLYNSPLHF. The CDR3 DNA is TGTGCCAGCAGTCGAGGGGGACTCCTTTATAATTCACCCCTCCACTTT.

As regards this clone: Mismatch with germline at one junction end may stem from a read error. V and J are TRBV28 and TRBJ1-1; 9 positions match TRBD1. Germline-derived CDR1 and CDR2 are MDHEN and SYDVKM. The CDR3 length is 17 residues. This CDR3 is CASSNPGTGYRNTGAFF. The DNA for the CDR3 is TGTGCCAGCAGCAACCCCGGGACAGGGTATAGGAACACTGGAGCTTTCTTT.

This chain joins TRBV3-1 (or the pseudogene TRBV3-2) and TRBJ2-1; D is perhaps TRBD2 (5 bases). This CDR3 region has 16 residues. Per the germline V gene, CDR1 is LGHDT and CDR2 is YNNKEL (reference sequence). V was cut by 0 bases and J by 4 bases, with 13 bases left in between. The CDR3 is CASSQDVSGSYNEQFF. The CDR3 DNA sequence: TGTGCCAGCAGCCAAGATGTGTCGGGGTCTTACAATGAGCAGTTCTTC.

The chain employs TRBV5-1 and TRBJ2-2, with 8 bases that match TRBD2. There are 15 residues in the CDR3. V dropped 4 bases and J dropped 4; count of bases not matched to a gene: 6. Germline-derived CDR1 and CDR2 are SGHRS and YFSETQ. DNA for the CDR3: TGCGCCAGCAGCGAAAAACGGGGGGGCACCGGGGAGCTGTTTTTT. Protein product: CASSEKRGGTGELFF.

The rearrangement links TRBV6-2 or TRBV6-3 to TRBJ1-4; D unresolved. The CDR3 spans 20 residues. The V gene's germline CDR1 is MNHEY and CDR2 SVGEGT. Trimming pared 0 bases from V and 2 bases from J, leaving 22 bases between. DNA of the CDR3: TGTGCCAGCAGTTACTCGCCGTTGAGGTTTAGGCGGCTCACTAATGAAAAACTGTTTTTT. Translating gives CASSYSPLRFRRLTNEKLFF.

The chain recombines TRBV9 with TRBJ2-1, with unresolved D. V was trimmed by 0 bases and J by 3 bases, leaving 7 bases between them. CDR3 length equals 14 residues. Germline V gene sequence: CDR1 SGDLS, CDR2 YYNGEE. The CDR3 sequence: CASSVVGNYNEQFF. In DNA, the CDR3 is TGTGCCAGCAGCGTAGTGGGCAACTACAATGAGCAGTTCTTC.

The chain couples TRBV6-6 to TRBJ2-1; TRBD2 aligns across 7 bases. Germline assignment: CDR1 MNHNY and CDR2 SVGAGI (reference sequence). The CDR3 is made up of 12 amino acids. The V segment lost 7 bases and the J segment 12 bases; nucleotides outside the gene matches: 9. The CDR3 sequence is CASTAAGSWQFF. The CDR3 bases are TGTGCCAGCACTGCAGCGGGATCTTGGCAGTTCTTC.

The rearrangement links TRBV11-2 to TRBJ2-5; perhaps TRBD1 as D (5 bases). The germline V gene encodes CDR1 SGHAT and CDR2 FQNNGV. V was trimmed by 5 bases and J by 1 base, leaving 8 bases between them. This CDR3 is built from 13 residues. Here the CDR3 reads CASSQGSQETQYF. CDR3 in DNA: TGTGCCAGCAGCCAGGGTAGCCAAGAGACCCAGTACTTC.

V is TRBV4-3 and J is TRBJ2-5, with a tentative D call TRBD2 (5 bases). The V end was cut by 0 bases, the J end by 5 bases, with 13 bases between. Germline V gene sequence: CDR1 LGHNA, CDR2 YSLEER. This CDR3 has 15 amino acids. The CDR3 DNA follows: TGCGCCAGCAGCCAAGATCCCGAATCGGGGGAGACCCAGTACTTC. This sequence encodes CASSQDPESGETQYF.

In this sample, this clone turned up once. The chain recombines TRBV5-1 with TRBJ2-2; maybe TRBD1 (5 bases). With 1 base removed from V and 5 bases from J, the gap between germline ends came to 15 bases. The germline V gene has CDR1 SGHRS and CDR2 YFSETQ. The length of the CDR3 is 16 residues. CDR3 sequence: CASSLTGNVVTGELFF. The CDR3 DNA reads as TGCGCCAGCAGCTTGACAGGAAATGTTGTAACCGGGGAGCTGTTTTTT.

In nucleotides, the CDR3 is TGTGCCAGCAGTGACCCGCCGGCCAGGGATTCGGGCACCGGGGAGCTGTTTTTT. Translation gives CASSDPPARDSGTGELFF. The chain links TRBV6-4 to TRBJ2-2; weak D call: TRBD1 (5 bases). This CDR3 is built from 18 residues. Germline V CDR1 and CDR2: MRHNA, SNTAGT. Deletions cut 2 bases from V and 4 bases from J, with 20 bases between.

The chain has TRBV6-5 and TRBJ1-6; TRBD1 matches 8 bases. Germline CDR1 and CDR2: MNHEY and SVGAGI. Unmatched junction bases numbered 8, after V lost 2 bases and J lost 11 bases. The length of the CDR3 is 15 residues. Here the CDR3 reads CASSYRTGIGPPLHF. CDR3 in DNA: TGTGCCAGCAGTTACCGGACAGGGATCGGCCCACCCCTCCACTTT.

The chain links TRBV30 to TRBJ2-7; possible D gene TRBD1, 5 bases. Germline V gives CDR1 GTSNPN, CDR2 SVGIG (reference sequence). This CDR3 spans 13 amino acids. Trimming cost V 0 bases and J 2 bases, with 8 bases left between them. The CDR3 reads CAWSVSGTYEQYF. The CDR3 coding sequence is TGTGCCTGGAGTGTGTCAGGGACCTACGAGCAGTACTTC.

Only one count was recorded for this clone. The V gene is TRBV27, the J gene TRBJ1-2; maybe TRBD1 (6 bases). CDR1 MNHEY and CDR2 SMNVEV come from the germline V gene (reference sequence). The CDR3 length is 16 residues. With 2 bases removed from V and 4 bases from J, the gap between germline ends came to 17 bases. CDR3 nucleotides: TGTGCCAGCAGTTTAGGGCCCGACAGGCGCCTCTATGGCTACACCTTC. This encodes CASSLGPDRRLYGYTF.

V gene TRBV27 combines with J gene TRBJ1-1, with D perhaps matching TRBD1 (5 bases). This CDR3 comprises 14 residues. Per the germline V gene, CDR1 is MNHEY and CDR2 is SMNVEV (reference sequence). V was clipped by 6 bases and J by 0 bases, with 11 bases between them. DNA of the CDR3: TGTGCCAGCAGACCTGACAGAATGAACACTGAAGCTTTCTTT. Protein sequence: CASRPDRMNTEAFF.